This T cell receptor beta chain emerged from a study of cytomegalovirus exposure and HLA in healthy donors. General study findings and limits: Common viral pathogens seemed to be connected with several of the most significant clusters, according to a later analysis. The authors confirmed in vitro that three CMV-associated chains were specific for CMV antigens. The listing of some 170 TCR beta chains classed them as cytomegalovirus-associated.

Vbeta (60) and Jbeta (13) primers were used in the PCR. Only in-frame clones appear in the TCRdb table, and some are missing; sequencing was by immunoSEQ multiplex PCR. The table records around 130,000 clones, 55% to 75% of them present only once. This CDR3 has 14 residues. Trimming removed 7 bases at V and 8 bases at J, with 20 bases between. The V gene's germline CDR1 is MDHEN and CDR2 SYDVKM. Regarding this clone: Its antigen is unknown.

Sample: PBMCs. This receptor was taken from a man aged 25 to 45 in good health and CMV-seropositive. This sequence joins TRBV28 and TRBJ1-2; no definite D call. CDR3 in DNA: TGTGCCAGCACCCGACCGGGCCTGAGCGGGGGCTACACCTTC. Translated, it gives CASTRPGLSGGYTF.